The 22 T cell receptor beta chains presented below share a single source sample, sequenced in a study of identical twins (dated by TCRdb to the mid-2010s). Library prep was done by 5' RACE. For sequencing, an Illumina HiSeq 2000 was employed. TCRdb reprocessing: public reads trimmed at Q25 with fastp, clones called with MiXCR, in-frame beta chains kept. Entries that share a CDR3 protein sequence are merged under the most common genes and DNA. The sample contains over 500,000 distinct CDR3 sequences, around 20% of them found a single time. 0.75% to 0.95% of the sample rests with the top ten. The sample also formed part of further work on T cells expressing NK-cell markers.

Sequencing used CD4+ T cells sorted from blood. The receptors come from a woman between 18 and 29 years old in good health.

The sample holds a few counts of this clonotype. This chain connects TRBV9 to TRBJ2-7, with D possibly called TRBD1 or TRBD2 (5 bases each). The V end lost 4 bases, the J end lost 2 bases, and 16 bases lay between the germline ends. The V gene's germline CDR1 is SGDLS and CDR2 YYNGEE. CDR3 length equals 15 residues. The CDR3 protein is CASSRGTPGTYEQYF. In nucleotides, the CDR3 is TGTGCCAGCAGCAGAGGGACCCCGGGAACCTACGAGCAGTACTTC.

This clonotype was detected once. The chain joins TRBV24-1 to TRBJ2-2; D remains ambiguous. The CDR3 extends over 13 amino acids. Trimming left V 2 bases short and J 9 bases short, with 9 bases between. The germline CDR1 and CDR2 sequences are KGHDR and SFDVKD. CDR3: CATSDSRRRELFF. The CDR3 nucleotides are TGTGCCACCAGTGATTCCCGTCGAAGGGAGCTGTTTTTT.

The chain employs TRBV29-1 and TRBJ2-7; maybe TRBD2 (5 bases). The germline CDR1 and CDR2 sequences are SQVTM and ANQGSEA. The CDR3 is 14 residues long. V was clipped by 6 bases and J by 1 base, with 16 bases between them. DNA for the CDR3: TGCAGCGTCGGGGATGCGGGCTCGTCCTACGAGCAGTACTTC. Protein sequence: CSVGDAGSSYEQYF.

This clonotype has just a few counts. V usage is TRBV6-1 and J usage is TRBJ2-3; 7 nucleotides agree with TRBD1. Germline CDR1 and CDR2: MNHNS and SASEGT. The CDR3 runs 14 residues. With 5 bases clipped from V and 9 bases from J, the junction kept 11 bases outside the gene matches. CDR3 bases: TGTGCCAGCAGTCCTTACCACAGGGGTAGGACGCAGTATTTT. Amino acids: CASSPYHRGRTQYF.

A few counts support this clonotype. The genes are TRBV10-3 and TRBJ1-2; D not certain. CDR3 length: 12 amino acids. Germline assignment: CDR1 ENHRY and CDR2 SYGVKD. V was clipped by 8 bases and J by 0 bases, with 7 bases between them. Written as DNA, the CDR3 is TGTGCCATCCTAGAAGCTAACTATGGCTACACCTTC. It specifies CAILEANYGYTF.

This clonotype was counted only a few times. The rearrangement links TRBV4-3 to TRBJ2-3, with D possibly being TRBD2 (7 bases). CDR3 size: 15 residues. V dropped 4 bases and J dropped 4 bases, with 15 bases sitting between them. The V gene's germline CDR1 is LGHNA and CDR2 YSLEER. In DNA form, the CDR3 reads TGCGCCAGCAGCCCCTGGGGAGGGGGGCCAGATACGCAGTATTTT. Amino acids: CASSPWGGGPDTQYF.

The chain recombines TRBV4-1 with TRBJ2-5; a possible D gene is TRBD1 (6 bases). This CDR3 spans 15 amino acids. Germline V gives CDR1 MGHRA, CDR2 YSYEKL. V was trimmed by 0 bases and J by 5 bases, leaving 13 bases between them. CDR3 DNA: TGCGCCAGCAGCCAAGATGGCAGGGGAAGGGAGACCCAGTACTTC. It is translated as CASSQDGRGRETQYF.

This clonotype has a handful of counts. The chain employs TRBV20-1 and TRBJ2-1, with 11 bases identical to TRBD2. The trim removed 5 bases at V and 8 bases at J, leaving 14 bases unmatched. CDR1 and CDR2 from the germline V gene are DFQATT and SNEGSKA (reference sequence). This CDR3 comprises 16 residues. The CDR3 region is CSASVTSGMGGDEQFF. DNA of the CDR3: TGCAGTGCTTCAGTGACTAGCGGGATGGGTGGGGATGAGCAGTTCTTC.

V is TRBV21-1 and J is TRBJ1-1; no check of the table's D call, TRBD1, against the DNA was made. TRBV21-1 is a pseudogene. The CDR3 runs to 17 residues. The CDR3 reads CASSRSNFRGLDTEAFF. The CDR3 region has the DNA TGTGCCAGCAGCAGGTCTAATTTCAGGGGACTGGACACTGAAGCTTTCTTT.

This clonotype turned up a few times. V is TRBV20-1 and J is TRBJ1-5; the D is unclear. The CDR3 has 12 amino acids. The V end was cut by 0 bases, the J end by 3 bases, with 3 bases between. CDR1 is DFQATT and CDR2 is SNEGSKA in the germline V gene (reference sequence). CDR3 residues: CSAREPNQPQHF. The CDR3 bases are TGCAGTGCTAGAGAGCCCAATCAGCCCCAGCATTTT.

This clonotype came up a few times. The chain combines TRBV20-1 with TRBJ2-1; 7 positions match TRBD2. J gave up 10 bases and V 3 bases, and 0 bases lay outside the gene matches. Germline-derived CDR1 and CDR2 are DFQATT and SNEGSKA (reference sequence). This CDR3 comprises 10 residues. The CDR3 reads CSASGREQFF. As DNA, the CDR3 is TGCAGTGCTAGCGGGAGGGAGCAGTTCTTC.

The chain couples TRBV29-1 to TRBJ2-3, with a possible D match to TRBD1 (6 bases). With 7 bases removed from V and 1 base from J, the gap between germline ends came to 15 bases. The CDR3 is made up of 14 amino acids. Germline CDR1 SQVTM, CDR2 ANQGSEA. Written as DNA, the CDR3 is TGCAGCGCCCAGGGGTTGGGGGGCACAGATACGCAGTATTTT. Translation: CSAQGLGGTDTQYF.

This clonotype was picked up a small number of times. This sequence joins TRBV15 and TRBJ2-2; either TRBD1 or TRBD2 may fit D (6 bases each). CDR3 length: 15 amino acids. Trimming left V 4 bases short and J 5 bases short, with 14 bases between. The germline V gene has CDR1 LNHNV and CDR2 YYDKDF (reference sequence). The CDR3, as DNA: TGTGCCACCAGCACCGCGGGACAAAAGACCGGGGAGCTGTTTTTT. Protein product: CATSTAGQKTGELFF.

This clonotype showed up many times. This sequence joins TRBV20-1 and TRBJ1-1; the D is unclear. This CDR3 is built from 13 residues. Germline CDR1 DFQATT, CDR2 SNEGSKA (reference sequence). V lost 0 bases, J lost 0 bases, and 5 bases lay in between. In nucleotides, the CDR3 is TGCAGTGCTAGAGATCGAATGAACACTGAAGCTTTCTTT. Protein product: CSARDRMNTEAFF.

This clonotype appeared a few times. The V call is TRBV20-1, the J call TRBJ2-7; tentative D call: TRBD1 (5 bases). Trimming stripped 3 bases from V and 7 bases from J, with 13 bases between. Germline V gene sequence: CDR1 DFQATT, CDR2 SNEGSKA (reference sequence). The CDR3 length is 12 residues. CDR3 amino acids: CSARGPMREQYF. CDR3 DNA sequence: TGCAGTGCTAGGGGGCCGATGCGGGAGCAGTACTTC.

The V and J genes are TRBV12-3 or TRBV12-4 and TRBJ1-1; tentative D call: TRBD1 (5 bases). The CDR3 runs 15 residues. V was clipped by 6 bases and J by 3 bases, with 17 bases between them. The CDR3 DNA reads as TGTGCCAGCAGCCGTATGGGGGGAGGGGACACTGAAGCTTTCTTT. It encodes CASSRMGGGDTEAFF.

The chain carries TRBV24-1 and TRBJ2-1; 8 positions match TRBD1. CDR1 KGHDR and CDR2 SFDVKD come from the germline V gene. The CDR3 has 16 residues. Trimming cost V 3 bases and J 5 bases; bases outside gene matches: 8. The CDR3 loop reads CATSDVGTGADNEQFF. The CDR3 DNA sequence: TGTGCCACCAGTGATGTCGGGACAGGAGCCGACAATGAGCAGTTCTTC.

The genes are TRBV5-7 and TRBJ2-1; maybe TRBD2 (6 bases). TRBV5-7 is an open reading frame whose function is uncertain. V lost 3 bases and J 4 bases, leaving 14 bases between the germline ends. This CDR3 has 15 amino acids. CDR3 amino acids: CASSWSGLPYNEQFF. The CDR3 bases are TGTGCCAGCAGCTGGTCGGGACTCCCATACAATGAGCAGTTCTTC.

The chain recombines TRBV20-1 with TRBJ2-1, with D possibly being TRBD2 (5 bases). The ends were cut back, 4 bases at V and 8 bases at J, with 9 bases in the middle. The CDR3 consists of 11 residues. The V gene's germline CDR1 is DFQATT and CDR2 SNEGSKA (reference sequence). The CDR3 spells CSANGLYEQFF. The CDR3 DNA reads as TGCAGTGCTAACGGACTGTATGAGCAGTTCTTC.

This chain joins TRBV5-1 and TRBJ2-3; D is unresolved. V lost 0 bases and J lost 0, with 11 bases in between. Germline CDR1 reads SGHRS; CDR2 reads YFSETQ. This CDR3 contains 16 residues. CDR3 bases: TGCGCCAGCAGCTTGGCCTTGGGATCTAGCACAGATACGCAGTATTTT. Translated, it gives CASSLALGSSTDTQYF.

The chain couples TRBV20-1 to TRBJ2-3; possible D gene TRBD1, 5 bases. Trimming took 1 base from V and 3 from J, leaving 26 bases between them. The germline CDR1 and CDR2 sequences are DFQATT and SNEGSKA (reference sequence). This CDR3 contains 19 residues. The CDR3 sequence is CSARVLRAPEGVRTDTQYF. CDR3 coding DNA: TGCAGTGCTAGAGTCCTCCGGGCCCCCGAAGGGGTGAGGACAGATACGCAGTATTTT.

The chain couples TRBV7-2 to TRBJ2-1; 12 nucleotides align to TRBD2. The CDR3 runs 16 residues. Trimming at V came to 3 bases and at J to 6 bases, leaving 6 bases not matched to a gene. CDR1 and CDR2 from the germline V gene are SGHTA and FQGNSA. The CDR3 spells CASSFLAGGFGNEQFF. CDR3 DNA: TGTGCCAGCAGCTTTCTAGCGGGAGGGTTCGGCAATGAGCAGTTCTTC.